These 24 T cell receptor beta chains came from one sample sequenced in a study of Graves' ophthalmopathy and Graves' hyperthyroidism. RNA transcripts served as template for amplifying TCR beta CDR3 sequences. First-round RT-PCR with HTBI primers preceded a second-round multiplex PCR. Each CDR3 protein is one row after TCRdb ran MiXCR on the multiplex PCR reads. The table includes some 400,000 distinct CDR3 sequences, approximately 16% detected once. Sequencing was carried out using peripheral blood. The receptors come from a woman under 30 with Graves' ophthalmopathy.

This chain links TRBV11-2 with TRBJ1-1; a weak D match, TRBD1 (5 bases). The V and J ends lost 2 bases and 4 bases respectively, with 17 bases between them. The CDR3 contains 16 residues. The germline CDR1 and CDR2 sequences are SGHAT and FQNNGV. CDR3 residues: CASSLLGTGSSTEAFF. In DNA, the CDR3 is TGTGCCAGCAGCTTACTTGGTACAGGCTCAAGCACTGAAGCTTTCTTT.

This clonotype was counted only a few times. The chain uses TRBV18 and TRBJ1-2; 8 bases agree with TRBD1. Germline V gene sequence: CDR1 KGHSH, CDR2 LQKENI. The CDR3 is made up of 16 amino acids. J lost 0 bases, V lost 5 bases, and 8 bases had no gene match. The CDR3: CASSSLRGHANYGYTF. The DNA of the CDR3 is TGTGCCAGCTCATCGCTCAGGGGGCACGCTAACTATGGCTACACCTTC.

In nucleotides, the CDR3 is TGTGCCAGCAACCGGGACAGGGCGTTCTCTGGGGCCAACGTCCTGACTTTC. It codes for CASNRDRAFSGANVLTF. The chain has TRBV6-2 or TRBV6-3 and TRBJ2-6; TRBD1 agrees at 9 bases. CDR1 is MNHEY and CDR2 is SVGEGT in the germline V gene. This CDR3 is 17 amino acids long. Trimming at V came to 7 bases and at J to 0 bases, leaving 7 bases not matched to a gene.

This clonotype showed up many times. The chain uses TRBV6-1 and TRBJ2-7; tentative D call: TRBD2 (7 bases). The germline V gene encodes CDR1 MNHNS and CDR2 SASEGT. The CDR3 extends over 15 amino acids. Trimming stripped 4 bases from V and 6 bases from J, with 19 bases between. The CDR3 DNA reads as TGTGCCAGCAGTGCCCAAACGGGGGGCGTGAGCGAGCAGTACTTC. It is translated as CASSAQTGGVSEQYF.

This clonotype was picked up many times. The rearrangement uses TRBV5-1 and TRBJ1-1; TRBD1 might be the D (6 bases). The CDR3 totals 15 residues. Germline CDR1 SGHRS, CDR2 YFSETQ. The V end was cut by 3 bases, the J end by 1 base, with 13 bases between. The CDR3 here is CASSWGRGRNTEAFF. CDR3 nucleotides: TGCGCCAGCAGCTGGGGCAGGGGTAGGAACACTGAAGCTTTCTTT.

This chain connects TRBV7-2 to TRBJ1-2; D remains unclear. The CDR3 runs 15 residues. The germline V gene encodes CDR1 SGHTA and CDR2 FQGNSA. V was pared by 6 bases and J by 3 bases, with 17 bases between. The CDR3 DNA reads TGTGCCAGCAGACAAGACGGCCTTTCATACTATGGCTACACCTTC. Amino acid sequence: CASRQDGLSYYGYTF.

This clonotype was detected ten times or more. V is TRBV7-3 and J is TRBJ2-7; TRBD2 matches at 9 bases. The CDR3 runs 15 residues. The germline CDR1 and CDR2 sequences are SGHTA and FQGTGA. Trimming at V came to 5 bases and at J to 2 bases, leaving 7 bases not matched to a gene. CDR3 nucleotides: TGTGCCAGCAGCCTAGCGGGATCGTTAACCTACGAGCAGTACTTC. The encoded protein is CASSLAGSLTYEQYF.

This clonotype has ten or more counts. One end of the junction fails to match germline, which may point to a read error. The chain carries TRBV27 and TRBJ1-2; no clear D gene. The CDR3 spans 16 residues. CDR1 and CDR2 from the germline V gene are MNHEY and SMNVEV (reference sequence). CDR3 protein: CACSSSRTGYIGGYTF. In DNA, the CDR3 is TGTGCCTGCAGTTCCTCCAGGACTGGGTACATAGGTGGCTACACCTTC.

This clonotype was detected ten times or more. The chain joins TRBV6-2 or TRBV6-3 to TRBJ2-5; 14 bases align to TRBD2. Germline V gene lookup returns CDR1 MNHEY and CDR2 SVGEGT. The V gene end was trimmed by 8 bases and the J gene end by 6 bases; junction bases not matched to a gene: 11. This CDR3 comprises 16 residues. Here the CDR3 reads CASGLTGTSGSQTQYF. CDR3 DNA: TGTGCCAGCGGCCTTACGGGGACTAGCGGGAGTCAGACCCAGTACTTC.

The J gene is TRBJ2-2, the V gene TRBV7-3; possibly TRBD2 for D (5 bases). The germline V gene has CDR1 SGHTA and CDR2 FQGTGA. The ends were cut back, 1 base at V and 5 bases at J, with 14 bases in the middle. The CDR3 covers 16 residues. CDR3 nucleotides: TGTGCCAGCAGCTTAAGCGGTGACGGCGGGACCGGGGAGCTGTTTTTT. This encodes CASSLSGDGGTGELFF. The full variable domain, its missing parts supplied by reference TRBV7-3 and TRBJ2-2, is GAGVSQTPSNKVTEKGKYVELRCDPISGHTALYWYRQSLGQGPEFLIYFQGTGAADDSGLPNDRFFAVRPEGSVSTLKIQRTERGDSAVYLCASSLSGDGGTGELFFGEGSRLTVL.

The rearrangement links TRBV6-1 to TRBJ2-6, with D perhaps assigned TRBD1 or TRBD2 (5 bases each). This CDR3 has 14 amino acids. The germline V and J ends were trimmed by 10 bases and 2 bases, with 12 bases remaining between them. CDR1 and CDR2 from the germline V gene are MNHNS and SASEGT. CDR3 DNA: TGTGCCACCCGTAGGGGAGCTGGGGCCAACGTCCTGACTTTC. Protein: CATRRGAGANVLTF.

The table lists this clonotype with a few counts. This chain uses TRBV9 with TRBJ2-2, with D tentatively TRBD1 or TRBD2 (5 bases each). Trimming stripped 3 bases from V and 4 bases from J, with 10 bases between. This CDR3 contains 14 residues. The germline CDR1 and CDR2 sequences are SGDLS and YYNGEE. The CDR3 here is CASSAQGATGELFF. CDR3 DNA: TGTGCCAGCAGCGCCCAGGGAGCCACCGGGGAGCTGTTTTTT.

There are many counts of this clonotype. The genes are TRBV29-1 and TRBJ1-5; weak D call: TRBD1 (5 bases). Germline V gene sequence: CDR1 SQVTM, CDR2 ANQGSEA. V was clipped by 6 bases and J by 2 bases, with 14 bases between them. CDR3 size: 14 residues. Here the CDR3 reads CSVTQGSGNQPQHF. For the CDR3, the DNA is TGCAGCGTGACCCAGGGATCGGGCAATCAGCCCCAGCATTTT. The full variable domain, with the rest looked up from reference TRBV29-1 and TRBJ1-5, is SAVISQKPSRDICQRGTSLTIQCQVDSQVTMMFWYRQQPGQSLTLIATANQGSEATYESGFVIDKFPISRPNLTFSTLTVSNMSPEDSSIYLCSVTQGSGNQPQHFGDGTRLSIL.

This clonotype appeared many times. This sequence joins TRBV4-3 and TRBJ1-6; 9 positions match TRBD1. The V and J ends lost 0 bases and 8 bases, in that order; junction bases with no gene match: 5. Germline CDR1 is LGHNA and CDR2 is YSLEER. CDR3 length: 16 amino acids. CDR3 residues: CASSQDDDRGYSPLHF. CDR3 DNA: TGCGCCAGCAGCCAAGATGATGACAGGGGGTATTCACCCCTCCACTTT.

This clonotype has at least ten counts. The chain links TRBV6-4 to TRBJ1-3; D is perhaps TRBD1 (6 bases). V lost 6 bases and J 3 bases, leaving 27 bases between the germline ends. The CDR3 loop spans 19 amino acids. The germline CDR1 and CDR2 sequences are MRHNA and SNTAGT. The chain's CDR3 is CASRRAPGTPVQDGNTIYF. CDR3 in DNA: TGTGCCAGCAGACGAGCCCCCGGGACACCGGTCCAGGATGGAAACACCATATATTTT.

This clonotype was counted many times. The chain has TRBV6-2 or TRBV6-3 and TRBJ2-5; 9 nucleotides agree with TRBD2. The germline gives CDR1 MNHEY, CDR2 SVGEGT. The V gene end was trimmed by 6 bases and the J gene end by 8 bases; junction bases not matched to a gene: 10. This CDR3 has 14 amino acids. DNA for the CDR3: TGTGCCAGCAGATCCGGCGGGGGGGTCGAAACCCAGTACTTC. Its translation is CASRSGGGVETQYF.

This clonotype was observed a few times. The V call is TRBV12-3 or TRBV12-4, the J call TRBJ2-2; 10 bases are shared with TRBD1. The junction had 4 bases not matched to a gene; V was cut back by 1 base and J by 5 bases. This CDR3 spans 16 amino acids. The CDR3 coding sequence is TGTGCCAGCAGTTTAGGAGACAGGGGGCTAACCGGGGAGCTGTTTTTT. This translates into CASSLGDRGLTGELFF.

This clonotype came up many times. V gene TRBV30 combines with J gene TRBJ2-2, with D possibly called TRBD1 or TRBD2 (6 bases each). This CDR3 spans 13 amino acids. Per the germline V gene, CDR1 is GTSNPN and CDR2 is SVGIG (reference sequence). Trimming left V 2 bases short and J 6 bases short, with 10 bases between. DNA for the CDR3: TGTGCCTGGAGTAGGGGGGCCCCCGGGGAGCTGTTTTTT. It codes for CAWSRGAPGELFF.

This clonotype showed up many times. The V gene is TRBV4-1, the J gene TRBJ2-2; 7 bases are shared with TRBD2. The CDR3 is 17 amino acids. After removal of 4 bases from V and 1 base from J, the junction contained 9 bases not matched to a gene. CDR1 is MGHRA and CDR2 is YSYEKL in the germline V gene. CDR3 amino acids: CASSPSGGRGNTGELFF. For the CDR3, the DNA is TGCGCCAGCAGCCCATCGGGCGGGAGAGGGAACACCGGGGAGCTGTTTTTT.

This clonotype was observed many times. The chain joins TRBV28 to TRBJ2-7; no definite D call. The V end was cut by 2 bases, the J end by 2 bases, with 10 bases between. CDR3 length: 14 amino acids. CDR1 is MDHEN, CDR2 SYDVKM, per germline. The CDR3 bases are TGTGCCAGCAGTTTACCACAGCCCCCCTACGAGCAGTACTTC. This sequence encodes CASSLPQPPYEQYF.

Concerning this clonotype: An end of the junction differs from the germline gene, which may be a read error. The V call is TRBV20-1, the J call TRBJ1-1, with 7 bases aligning to TRBD1. In germline, CDR1 is DFQATT, CDR2 SNEGSKA (reference sequence). This CDR3 region has 13 residues. This CDR3 reads CSASVDRVPEASF. The CDR3 DNA follows: TGCAGTGCTAGCGTCGACAGGGTCCCTGAAGCTTCCTTT.

This clonotype was counted ten times or more. The CDR3 DNA sequence: TGTGCCAGCAGCTTCGGGACTAGCCAATACGAGCAGTACTTC. This translates into CASSFGTSQYEQYF. The chain recombines TRBV11-2 with TRBJ2-7; 9 bases are shared with TRBD2. Germline V lookup: CDR1 SGHAT, CDR2 FQNNGV. J was trimmed by 4 bases and V by 3 bases; bases with no gene match: 4. This CDR3 is 14 amino acids long.

This clonotype was detected a few times. The chain recombines TRBV30 with TRBJ1-1; 11 bases are a match to TRBD1. CDR1 GTSNPN and CDR2 SVGIG come from the germline V gene (reference sequence). J was trimmed by 1 base and V by 5 bases; bases with no gene match: 0. The CDR3 has 13 amino acids. The CDR3 bases are TGTGCCTGGGGGACAGGGGGGAACACTGAAGCTTTCTTT. This sequence encodes CAWGTGGNTEAFF. The full variable domain, with the rest looked up from reference TRBV30 and TRBJ1-1, is SQTIHQWPATLVQPVGSPLSLECTVEGTSNPNLYWYRQAAGRGLQLLFYSVGIGQISSEVPQNLSASRPQDRQFILSSKKLLLSDSGFYLCAWGTGGNTEAFFGQGTRLTVV.

V gene TRBV7-9 combines with J gene TRBJ2-5; no firm D call. Germline CDR1 is SEHNR and CDR2 is FQNEAQ (reference sequence). This CDR3 comprises 12 residues. Trimming cost V 2 bases and J 10 bases, with 11 bases left between them. The CDR3 sequence: CASSLISALQYF. The CDR3 nucleotides read TGTGCCAGCAGCTTAATCAGCGCACTCCAGTACTTC.